This paragraph covers one TCR beta chain sequence. Its cognate antigen is unknown. This sample was included in a study of cytomegalovirus exposure and HLA in healthy donors. Whole-study findings and limits: The likely origin of a cluster of highly shared sequence variants was a sequencing artifact. A missense DCLRE1C variant was associated with V- and J-gene trimming of TCR beta chains in a later analysis, and an independent cohort replicated the association. In a later analysis, TCR association rates varied by HLA locus: DRB1 most, HLA-C fewest.

PCR used 60 Vbeta primers and 13 Jbeta primers. Clones were read by immunoSEQ multiplex PCR, and TCRdb kept only the in-frame ones, dropping some. The sample has around 150,000 clones, 77% seen once; the top ten hold 7% to 9%. The CDR3 covers 14 residues. The V gene lost 4 bases and the J gene lost 5 bases, with 14 bases spanning the gap. CDR1 and CDR2 from the germline V gene are SGHTA and FQGNSA. The sequenced sample was PBMCs. The sequence was obtained from a male donor in good health and CMV-seropositive. The gene calls are TRBV7-2 and TRBJ2-5; D call uncertain. The CDR3 here is CASSWPDERETQYF. The CDR3 DNA follows: TGTGCCAGCAGCTGGCCGGATGAGAGGGAGACCCAGTACTTC.